This entry is about one T cell receptor beta chain. Sequence at one end of the junction differs from germline and may be a read error. Sample-barcoded 5' priming and a J-beta primer mix drove a second PCR of 7 to 11 cycles. TCRdb reanalysed the 5' RACE reads using MiXCR and keeps one entry per CDR3 protein. This table has hundreds of thousands of distinct CDR3 sequences, just over 55% appearing once. Per the germline V gene, CDR1 is DFQATT and CDR2 is SNEGSKA (reference sequence). CDR3 length: 11 residues. This sample was taken from a study of blood T cells in healthy people across ages. The chain carries TRBV20-1 and TRBJ2-1; D is uncertain. The TCR comes from a middle-aged man in good health. The sample was blood. As DNA, the CDR3 is TGCAGTGCTAGAGTCCCCGTTGAGCAGTCCTTC. Translated, it gives CSARVPVEQSF.